The 19 T cell receptor beta chains listed next were all sequenced from one sample in a study of CD8+CD57+ T cells in acquired aplastic anemia. According to the study, genomic DNA was the template for TCR beta VDJ and CDR3 profiling. One entry per CDR3 protein results from TCRdb running MiXCR on the reads. This sample has approximately 80,000 distinct CDR3 sequences, with about 70% found just once. Patients who underwent sequencing had shown CD8+CD57+ cell expansion by flow cytometry. The sample comprised sorted CD4+, CD8+, or CD8+CD57+ T cells (not recorded which) from PBMCs. The receptor set was obtained from a human donor with aplastic anemia.

This clonotype was seen just once. The CDR3: CSVGIRGGQETQYF. The CDR3 nucleotides are TGCAGCGTTGGAATTCGCGGGGGCCAAGAGACCCAGTACTTC. V gene TRBV29-1 combines with J gene TRBJ2-5; 7 bases line up with TRBD2. This CDR3 comprises 14 residues. Germline V gene lookup returns CDR1 SQVTM and CDR2 ANQGSEA. V shed 4 bases and J 1 base; nucleotides not matched to a gene: 6.

The chain carries TRBV6-1 and TRBJ2-5, with TRBD2 identical over 11 bases. This CDR3 is built from 14 residues. The V gene's germline CDR1 is MNHNS and CDR2 SASEGT. Trimming at V came to 6 bases and at J to 7 bases, leaving 7 bases not matched to a gene. The DNA of the CDR3 is TGTGCCAGCAGCCCCGGGACTAGCGGTGGGACCCAGTACTTC. It is translated as CASSPGTSGGTQYF.

The chain has TRBV15 and TRBJ1-6; tentatively, D is TRBD1 (5 bases). V shed 1 base and J shed 11 bases, with 9 bases lying between them. The germline gives CDR1 LNHNV, CDR2 YYDKDF (reference sequence). The CDR3 runs to 13 residues. CDR3: CATSRGWGTPLHF. CDR3 nucleotides: TGTGCCACCAGCAGAGGATGGGGGACACCCCTCCACTTT. Supplemented by reference TRBV15 and TRBJ1-6, the full variable domain reads DAMVIQNPRYQVTQFGKPVTLSCSQTLNHNVMYWYQQKSSQAPKLLFHYYDKDFNNEADTPDNFQSRRPNTSFCFLDIRSPGLGDTAMYLCATSRGWGTPLHFGNGTRLTVT.

The V gene is TRBV3-1, the J gene TRBJ2-3; no firm D call. Germline V CDR1 and CDR2: LGHDT, YNNKEL (reference sequence). Trimming shortened V by 3 bases and J by 3 bases, and 4 bases separated the two germline ends. The CDR3 contains 12 residues. CDR3 protein: CASSQGTDTQYF. DNA for the CDR3: TGTGCCAGCAGCCAGGGGACAGATACGCAGTATTTT.

The V and J genes are TRBV9 and TRBJ1-2, with a weak D call TRBD1 (5 bases). The V gene lost 0 bases and the J gene lost 8 bases, with 14 bases spanning the gap. Germline loops: CDR1 SGDLS, CDR2 YYNGEE. The CDR3 contains 14 residues. The CDR3 spells CASSVDGGLGGYTF. DNA for the CDR3: TGTGCCAGCAGCGTAGACGGGGGATTGGGCGGCTACACCTTC.

The chain recombines TRBV19 with TRBJ2-2; possibly TRBD1 for D (6 bases). This CDR3 contains 15 residues. The germline V and J ends were trimmed by 3 bases and 4 bases, with 12 bases remaining between them. In germline, CDR1 is LNHDA, CDR2 SQIVND (reference sequence). CDR3 protein: CASSMTGWGTGELFF. DNA for the CDR3: TGTGCCAGTAGTATGACAGGTTGGGGCACCGGGGAGCTGTTTTTT.

On this clonotype: At one of its ends the junction is not consistent with the germline gene, which may arise from a read error. The V call is TRBV7-8, the J call TRBJ2-2; possibly TRBD1 for D (5 bases). This CDR3 region has 13 residues. Germline CDR1 reads SGHVS; CDR2 reads FQNEAQ. In DNA form, the CDR3 reads TGTGCCAGCAGCGTAGCAGGGACCGGGGAGCTGTTTTTT. Protein sequence: CASSVAGTGELFF.

This clonotype was observed a handful of times. The rearrangement links TRBV7-8 to TRBJ2-7; D is perhaps TRBD1 (5 bases). Germline loops: CDR1 SGHVS, CDR2 FQNEAQ. V lost 8 bases and J lost 1, with 9 bases in between. This CDR3 is 12 amino acids long. The CDR3 region is CASGDSSYEQYF. In DNA form, the CDR3 reads TGTGCCAGCGGCGACAGTTCCTACGAGCAGTACTTC.

The table lists this clonotype with a few counts. The chain links TRBV2 to TRBJ2-1; 9 bases are a match to TRBD1. Germline CDR1 and CDR2: SNHLY and FYNNEI. V lost 4 bases and J lost 9; bases outside the gene matches: 4. The CDR3 is made up of 13 amino acids. CDR3: CASSGRTGAEQFF. CDR3 coding DNA: TGTGCCAGCAGTGGCCGGACAGGGGCTGAGCAGTTCTTC.

This clonotype appeared many times. The chain couples TRBV11-1 to TRBJ2-3; D is perhaps TRBD1 (5 bases). The CDR3 is 15 amino acids. V lost 2 bases and J lost 0, with 9 bases in between. The germline CDR1 and CDR2 sequences are SGHAT and FQDESV (reference sequence). In DNA, the CDR3 is TGTGCCAGCAGCTTACGGACACCTAGCACAGATACGCAGTATTTT. As protein: CASSLRTPSTDTQYF.

The chain employs TRBV7-2 and TRBJ2-7; D ambiguous. The V end was cut by 1 base, the J end by 6 bases, with 7 bases between. Germline V CDR1 and CDR2: SGHTA, FQGNSA. This CDR3 is 12 amino acids long. DNA of the CDR3: TGTGCCAGCAGCTTAGGGTATGGCGAGCAGTACTTC. The encoded protein is CASSLGYGEQYF.

The rearrangement joins TRBV19 to TRBJ1-1; 7 positions match TRBD1. The germline V gene has CDR1 LNHDA and CDR2 SQIVND (reference sequence). V was pared by 3 bases and J by 0 bases, with 7 bases of the junction left unmatched. The CDR3 extends over 16 amino acids. CDR3 DNA: TGTGCCAGTAGTATTGGGGGACAGACATTGAACACTGAAGCTTTCTTT. Its protein product is CASSIGGQTLNTEAFF.

The sample holds a few counts of this clonotype. The genes are TRBV2 and TRBJ2-5, with 9 bases aligning to TRBD2. CDR1 is SNHLY and CDR2 is FYNNEI in the germline V gene. V trimming: 5 bases; J trimming: 2 bases; junction bases outside the gene matches: 6. This CDR3 has 15 amino acids. Here the CDR3 reads CASSPASGAQETQYF. CDR3 coding DNA: TGTGCCAGCAGTCCTGCTAGCGGGGCACAAGAGACCCAGTACTTC.

The table lists this clonotype with many counts. The V call is TRBV24-1, the J call TRBJ2-5, with D possibly being TRBD1 or TRBD2 (5 bases each). CDR3 length: 16 residues. V was shortened by 3 bases and J by 3 bases, with 16 bases between the two germline ends. Germline V gives CDR1 KGHDR, CDR2 SFDVKD. Here the CDR3 reads CATSDGSRGREETQYF. The CDR3 DNA reads TGTGCCACCAGTGATGGGTCTCGGGGCAGGGAAGAGACCCAGTACTTC.

This clonotype appeared many times. The chain links TRBV7-6 to TRBJ2-7; no firm D call. Trimming removed 4 bases at V and 5 bases at J, with 12 bases between. The CDR3 consists of 13 residues. The germline CDR1 and CDR2 sequences are SGHVS and FNYEAQ. The CDR3 DNA is TGTGCCAGCAGCTCGGGTGTTGGGGACGAGCAGTACTTC. Its translation: CASSSGVGDEQYF.

With respect to this clonotype: A junction end diverges from the germline sequence, so it may reflect a read error. The chain uses TRBV7-3 and TRBJ2-5; weak D call: TRBD2 (6 bases). This CDR3 contains 14 residues. From germline, CDR1 is SGHTA and CDR2 FQGTGA. The CDR3 DNA reads as TGTGCCAGCAGCCCCACCGGGGGTCTAGAGGCCCAGTACTTC. Protein sequence: CASSPTGGLEAQYF.

The V call is TRBV2, the J call TRBJ1-2; D possibly corresponds to TRBD1 (5 bases). Looked up from germline, CDR1 is SNHLY and CDR2 is FYNNEI. V was shortened by 6 bases and J by 3 bases, with 14 bases between the two germline ends. The CDR3 sequence is 14 residues long. CDR3 DNA: TGTGCCAGCAGCCTGTCAGGGTTGGACTATGGCTACACCTTC. Its protein is CASSLSGLDYGYTF.

The V gene is TRBV19, the J gene TRBJ1-1, with 7 bases that match TRBD1. CDR1 is LNHDA, CDR2 SQIVND, per germline (reference sequence). The CDR3 sequence is 15 residues long. The trim removed 1 base at V and 6 bases at J, leaving 8 bases unmatched. CDR3 sequence (DNA): TGTGCCAGTAGTATAGGTAGGACAGGACTAGCTGAAGCTTTCTTT. Translating it yields CASSIGRTGLAEAFF.

Notes on this clonotype: One end of the junction varies from germline; a read error may be responsible. J is TRBJ1-1 and V is TRBV2; a possible D gene is TRBD1 (5 bases). In germline, CDR1 is SNHLY, CDR2 FYNNEI. The CDR3 extends over 13 amino acids. The CDR3 nucleotides are TGTGCCAGCAGTGCCGAGGGGTACACTGAAGCTCTCTTT. Translating gives CASSAEGYTEALF.